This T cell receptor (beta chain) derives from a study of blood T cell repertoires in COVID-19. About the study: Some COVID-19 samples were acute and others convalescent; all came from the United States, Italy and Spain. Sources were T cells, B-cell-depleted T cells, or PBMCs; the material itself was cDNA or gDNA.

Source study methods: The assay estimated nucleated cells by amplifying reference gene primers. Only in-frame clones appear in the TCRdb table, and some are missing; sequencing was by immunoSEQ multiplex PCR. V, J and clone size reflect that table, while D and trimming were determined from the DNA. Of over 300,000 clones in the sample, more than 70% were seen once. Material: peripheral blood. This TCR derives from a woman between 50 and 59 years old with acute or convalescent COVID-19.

In nucleotides, the CDR3 is TGTGCCAGCAGCTTTACTTGGGACAGTTTTAATTCACCCCTCCACTTT. This translates into CASSFTWDSFNSPLHF. J is TRBJ1-6 and V is TRBV11-2; 7 nucleotides align to TRBD1. Germline CDR1 reads SGHAT; CDR2 reads FQNNGV. Trimming removed 3 bases from V and 6 bases from J; junction bases left unmatched: 8. The CDR3 is 16 amino acids.